This T cell receptor (beta chain) was retrieved from a study of cytomegalovirus exposure and HLA in healthy donors. Study-wide background: Approximately 83 million unique TCRs from HLA-typed donors were held in an early data release.

60 Vbeta and 13 Jbeta primers were used in PCR. TCRdb keeps only in-frame clones here, not all; method: immunoSEQ multiplex PCR. This repertoire shows 150,000 or so clones, around 80% found once; its top ten account for 1%. Germline V gene data show CDR1 as LGHNA and CDR2 as YNFKEQ. The length of the CDR3 is 15 residues. V was trimmed by 0 bases and J by 7 bases, leaving 12 bases between them. The receptor comes from a woman aged 45-65 years in good health and CMV-seropositive. The sequenced sample consisted of PBMCs. The chain employs TRBV4-2 and TRBJ2-2; a possible D gene is TRBD1 (5 bases). This CDR3 is CASSQDAGPVGELFF. As DNA, the CDR3 is TGTGCCAGCAGCCAAGATGCAGGGCCCGTCGGGGAGCTGTTTTTT.